This TCR beta chain originates from a study of early stage breast cancer tumors. Study information: Of around 15 invasive breast tumors, approximately 11 were hormone receptor-positive, HER2-negative. The ER+/PR+/HER2- tumors included 7 or 8 ductal and four lobular carcinomas. Broader study findings: In about 90% of the 16 patients, blood comparison separated tumor from normal breast.

On this clone: Its antigen remains unknown.

Blood replicates held 0.5 ug DNA, tumor or normal breast around 1.5 ug, two each. TCRdb's copy holds only in-frame clones and misses some; the assay was immunoSEQ multiplex PCR. The sample contains 45,000 to 50,000 clones, 75% to 85% of which appear only once. This TCR was recovered from a person aged 50-59 years with breast cancer. The sequenced material came from blood.

The CDR3 DNA follows: TGTGCCTGGAGTGTATCCCTTTTTGCGCCACGGGGTGAAAAACTGTTTTTT. This codes for CAWSVSLFAPRGEKLFF. The chain combines TRBV30 with TRBJ1-4; D uncertain. The germline V and J ends were trimmed by 0 bases and 7 bases, with 21 bases remaining between them. Germline lookup yields CDR1 GTSNPN and CDR2 SVGIG (reference sequence). The length of the CDR3 is 17 residues.